This section outlines one T cell receptor (beta chain) sequence together with its context. Its antigen is not yet known. Base qualities are not recorded, but no much larger clone differs from it by a single base. TCRbeta CDR3 regions were amplified from genomic DNA by means of the immunoSEQ Assay, a bias-controlled multiplex PCR. From the authors' description of their analysis: The number of nucleated cells in each sample was estimated from the amplification of reference gene primers within the assay. To quantify the absolute abundance of each unique TCRbeta CDR3 rearrangement, sequence reads were collapsed and filtered. For each sample, productive Simpson clonality was calculated as the square root of Simpson's diversity index over productive rearrangements. TCRdb obtained this table from immuneACCESS and retained in-frame rearrangements with V and J assigned. These tables miss some clones; where compared with another copy, unresolved V genes account for less than half of the shortfall, and the remainder is unexplained. For V, J and clone size, that table is used; D and trimming come from the DNA. The sample profile shows 95,000 to 100,000 clones; over 75% of them were found once. The ten biggest clones cover 9.5% to 12% of the sample.

Each collaborating institution followed its own protocols to collect whole blood in K2EDTA tubes. For TCRbeta analysis, collaborators shipped samples in one of three forms: frozen whole blood, isolated PBMCs, or DNA extracted from either of those sample types. The germline V gene (reference sequence) supplies CDR1 SEHNR and CDR2 FQNEAQ. For this chain, trimming is 4 bases at the V end and 3 bases at the J end, and the number of junction bases without a gene match is 1. From its cysteine to its phenylalanine, the CDR3 spans 14 amino acids. The CDR3 DNA has 42 bases and is translated from base 1. The sample belongs to a study of blood T cell repertoires in COVID-19 (dated by TCRdb to 2019 to 2021). For the study in its entirety: The collaborator samples originated in the United States, Italy and Spain and spanned the acute and convalescent phases of COVID-19. Deeply sampled blood TCRbeta repertoires from subjects exposed to, actively infected with, or recovered from COVID-19 were included in the dataset. Sample metadata almost always included a de-identified subject ID, COVID-19 status, age in years and sex. The material from the prospective study consisted of cDNA or gDNA derived from T cells, B-cell-depleted T cells, or PBMCs. The samples were drawn from the first 160 participants of the ongoing ImmuneRACE study and from more than 1,000 subjects provided by 6 global collaborators. The repertoires were released in a freely available public database intended as a resource for research on the immune response to SARS-CoV-2. Where available, HLA class I and class II types were taken from metadata supplied by the sample provider and were not determined by assay-based typing. Results the study describes overall, beyond this receptor: How much clinical and demographic metadata was included differed by source and by participant, and the metadata was provided uncurated.

What was sequenced was peripheral blood. This sequence originates from an elderly woman with acute or convalescent COVID-19. The chain is made from TRBV7-9 and TRBJ1-2; TRBD1 agrees with 11 junctional bases. The CDR3: CASSSGQGDYGYTF. The nucleotide sequence is TGTGCCAGCAGCTCGGGACAGGGGGACTATGGCTACACCTTC.